The 2 T cell receptor beta chains in this list originate from one sample, sequenced in a study of cytomegalovirus exposure and HLA in healthy donors. PCR primers comprised 60 Vbeta and 13 Jbeta primers. Only in-frame clones appear in the TCRdb table, and some are missing; sequencing was by immunoSEQ multiplex PCR. The repertoire holds approximately 44,000 clones, with over 75% as singletons. The sample taken for sequencing was PBMCs. Receptors originate from a man in his forties or fifties in good health and CMV-seronegative.

The chain couples TRBV7-9 to TRBJ2-2; D not resolved. CDR1 is SEHNR, CDR2 FQNEAQ, per germline (reference sequence). V lost 1 base, J lost 4 bases, and 7 bases lay in between. The CDR3 is 14 amino acids. This CDR3 reads CASSLVGFTGELFF. Written as DNA, the CDR3 is TGTGCCAGCAGCTTAGTGGGCTTCACCGGGGAGCTGTTTTTT. The variable domain in full, completed from reference TRBV7-9 and TRBJ2-2, reads DTGVSQNPRHKITKRGQNVTFRCDPISEHNRLYWYRQTLGQGPEFLTYFQNEAQLEKSRLLSDRFSAERPKGSFSTLEIQRTEQGDSAMYLCASSLVGFTGELFFGEGSRLTVL.

The chain couples TRBV10-3 to TRBJ1-2; D not resolved. Germline V gene sequence: CDR1 ENHRY, CDR2 SYGVKD. The CDR3 has 13 amino acids. V lost 2 bases to trimming and J lost 4 bases, with 8 bases between them. DNA for the CDR3: TGTGCCATCAGTGAGCAGGCCCCCTATGGCTACACCTTC. This encodes CAISEQAPYGYTF.